The 19 T cell receptor beta chains below come from one sample, sequenced in a study of identical twins. MiXCR was run by TCRdb on the 5' RACE reads, yielding one entry per CDR3 protein. The table includes more than 650,000 distinct CDR3 sequences, over 5% detected once. Sequenced sample: naive T cells sorted from blood. The receptors come from a man aged 18-30 years in good health.

There are many counts of this clonotype. The rearrangement uses TRBV15 and TRBJ2-1, with TRBD2 identical over 9 bases. Germline CDR1 is LNHNV and CDR2 is YYDKDF (reference sequence). V shed 0 bases, J shed 7 bases, and the junction held 13 bases outside the gene matches. This CDR3 contains 18 residues. CDR3 nucleotides: TGTGCCACCAGCAGAGACACCCCTGGGACTAGCCTACGGAATGAGCAGTTCTTC. It codes for CATSRDTPGTSLRNEQFF.

This clonotype has ten or more counts. The rearrangement joins TRBV12-3 or TRBV12-4 to TRBJ2-5; 9 nucleotides align to TRBD1. Trimming took 6 bases from V and 4 from J; bases not matched to a gene: 9. The CDR3 extends over 15 amino acids. The CDR3 loop reads CASRLTPGQGETQYF. Here the CDR3 DNA reads TGTGCCAGCAGATTAACCCCGGGACAGGGAGAGACCCAGTACTTC.

Only a few counts were recorded for this clonotype. The gene calls are TRBV10-3 and TRBJ2-1, with no clear D. Germline CDR1 ENHRY, CDR2 SYGVKD. Between the trimmed V and J ends, which lost 6 bases and 2 bases, there was a span of 14 bases. The CDR3 covers 15 residues. In DNA, the CDR3 is TGTGCCATCAGGCGACCGCTTTTCCCCTACAATGAGCAGTTCTTC. Translation: CAIRRPLFPYNEQFF.

This clonotype was detected a few times. The V gene is TRBV7-9, the J gene TRBJ2-5; 7 bases agree with TRBD2. J gave up 5 bases and V 0 bases, and 6 bases lay outside the gene matches. The CDR3 totals 15 residues. Germline CDR1 and CDR2: SEHNR and FQNEAQ (reference sequence). The CDR3 DNA reads TGTGCCAGCAGCTTAGCAGGCGGGAGTGGCGAGACCCAGTACTTC. Protein: CASSLAGGSGETQYF. Variable domain in full (rest from reference TRBV7-9 and TRBJ2-5): DTGVSQNPRHKITKRGQNVTFRCDPISEHNRLYWYRQTLGQGPEFLTYFQNEAQLEKSRLLSDRFSAERPKGSFSTLEIQRTEQGDSAMYLCASSLAGGSGETQYFGPGTRLLVL.

The chain carries TRBV7-9 and TRBJ2-7, with D tentatively TRBD1 (5 bases). The CDR3 has 13 amino acids. Per the germline V gene, CDR1 is SEHNR and CDR2 is FQNEAQ (reference sequence). V lost 8 bases to trimming and J lost 3 bases, with 14 bases between them. The CDR3 region has the DNA TGTGCCAGCCTTTCGACAGAAGTCTACGAGCAGTACTTC. Translation gives CASLSTEVYEQYF. Full variable domain (outside the CDR3, taken from reference TRBV7-9 and TRBJ2-7): DTGVSQNPRHKITKRGQNVTFRCDPISEHNRLYWYRQTLGQGPEFLTYFQNEAQLEKSRLLSDRFSAERPKGSFSTLEIQRTEQGDSAMYLCASLSTEVYEQYFGPGTRLTVT.

This clonotype was observed at least ten times. The V gene is TRBV7-8, the J gene TRBJ2-1; D remains unclear. The length of the CDR3 is 14 residues. Germline V lookup: CDR1 SGHVS, CDR2 FQNEAQ. Trimming shortened V by 0 bases and J by 6 bases, and 9 bases separated the two germline ends. CDR3: CASSLARLANEQFF. The CDR3 nucleotides are TGTGCCAGCAGCTTAGCGAGGCTGGCCAATGAGCAGTTCTTC. The full variable domain, with the rest looked up from reference TRBV7-8 and TRBJ2-1, is GAGVSQSPRYKVAKRGQDVALRCDPISGHVSLFWYQQALGQGPEFLTYFQNEAQLDKSGLPSDRFFAERPEGSVSTLKIQRTQQEDSAVYLCASSLARLANEQFFGPGTRLTVL.

Only a few counts were recorded for this clonotype. The genes are TRBV2 and TRBJ2-7; no clear D. CDR1 and CDR2 (germline): SNHLY, FYNNEI. Trimming left V 4 bases short and J 1 base short, with 5 bases between. The CDR3 sequence is 12 residues long. The chain's CDR3 is CASSAVSYEQYV. CDR3 nucleotide sequence: TGTGCCAGCAGTGCTGTGTCCTACGAGCAGTACGTC.

This clonotype has just a few counts. The genes are TRBV28 and TRBJ1-5; D is uncertain. The CDR3 is 14 amino acids. In germline, CDR1 is MDHEN, CDR2 SYDVKM. Trimming removed 3 bases at V and 8 bases at J, with 14 bases between. The CDR3 DNA sequence: TGTGCCAGCAGTTTCGGACCCTTAAGTGAGCCCCAGCATTTT. Its translation is CASSFGPLSEPQHF. The whole variable domain, filled in from reference TRBV28 and TRBJ1-5, reads DVKVTQSSRYLVKRTGEKVFLECVQDMDHENMFWYRQDPGLGLRLIYFSYDVKMKEKGDIPEGYSVSREKKERFSLILESASTNQTSMYLCASSFGPLSEPQHFGDGTRLSIL.

The table lists this clonotype with a few counts. The V call is TRBV5-1, the J call TRBJ1-6; no reliable D call. This CDR3 contains 14 residues. V lost 0 bases, J lost 8 bases, and 9 bases lay in between. Per the germline V gene, CDR1 is SGHRS and CDR2 is YFSETQ. The CDR3 region has the DNA TGCGCCAGCAGCTTGGAACAGAGGCATTCACCCCTCCACTTT. Translating gives CASSLEQRHSPLHF.

In this sample, this clonotype turned up a few times. J is TRBJ2-5 and V is TRBV10-3, with D tentatively TRBD2 (5 bases). The V end lost 2 bases, the J end lost 2 bases, and 6 bases lay between the germline ends. The length of the CDR3 is 13 residues. The germline CDR1 and CDR2 sequences are ENHRY and SYGVKD. The CDR3 nucleotides are TGTGCCATCAGTGAGCGGGAACAAGAGACCCAGTACTTC. Protein product: CAISEREQETQYF.

The table lists this clonotype with a few counts. The J gene is TRBJ2-1, the V gene TRBV4-3; 10 bases line up with TRBD2. The CDR3 consists of 14 residues. The V gene's germline CDR1 is LGHNA and CDR2 YSLEER. Trimming removed 4 bases from V and 8 bases from J; junction bases left unmatched: 5. CDR3 sequence reads: CASSPSGSIYEQFF. The CDR3 coding sequence is TGCGCCAGCAGCCCTAGCGGGAGTATCTATGAGCAGTTCTTC.

Comments on this clonotype: One end of the junction is discordant with germline, which a read error may explain. The rearrangement links TRBV5-1 to TRBJ2-3; perhaps TRBD2 as D (6 bases). The CDR3 sequence is 14 residues long. The germline CDR1 and CDR2 sequences are SGHRS and YFSETQ. CDR3 nucleotide sequence: TGCGCCAGCAACCGGCGGGACCCCACAGGTACGCAGTATTTT. This encodes CASNRRDPTGTQYF.

The V and J genes are TRBV7-9 and TRBJ1-2; 8 bases agree with TRBD1. Germline lookup yields CDR1 SEHNR and CDR2 FQNEAQ (reference sequence). Losses at the gene ends were 2 bases for V and 5 bases for J; bases not matched to a gene: 13. This CDR3 is built from 17 residues. CDR3 protein: CASSLSSPGQDFYGYTF. CDR3 sequence (DNA): TGTGCCAGCAGCTTAAGTTCCCCGGGACAGGATTTTTATGGCTACACCTTC.

This clonotype was observed a handful of times. The chain couples TRBV29-1 to TRBJ2-1; 7 positions match TRBD2. CDR1 SQVTM and CDR2 ANQGSEA come from the germline V gene. This CDR3 region has 11 residues. J lost 15 bases, V lost 5 bases, and 10 bases had no gene match. DNA for the CDR3: TGCAGCGTTCTATGGAGCGGGACGGCGTTCTTC. Its protein is CSVLWSGTAFF.

This clonotype has ten or more counts. This chain links TRBV6-1 with TRBJ2-7; perhaps TRBD1 as D (6 bases). Germline V gene sequence: CDR1 MNHNS, CDR2 SASEGT. This CDR3 is built from 14 residues. V shed 7 bases and J shed 2 bases, with 15 bases lying between them. CDR3: CASKEVTGTYEQYF. CDR3 bases: TGTGCCAGCAAAGAGGTGACAGGAACCTACGAGCAGTACTTC.

This clonotype was recorded a few times. The genes are TRBV29-1 and TRBJ2-1; 8 bases map to TRBD2. Germline V gene data show CDR1 as SQVTM and CDR2 as ANQGSEA. J lost 9 bases, V lost 5 bases, and 12 bases had no gene match. CDR3 size: 14 residues. CDR3 DNA: TGCAGCGTTATAGCGGGACCCATTGACGGTGAGCAGTTCTTC. It yields the protein CSVIAGPIDGEQFF.

This clonotype was counted many times. V gene TRBV28 combines with J gene TRBJ2-3, with D unresolved. There are 13 residues in the CDR3. Germline CDR1 and CDR2: MDHEN and SYDVKM. The V end lost 5 bases, the J end lost 3 bases, and 9 bases lay between the germline ends. The CDR3 reads CASSGKGTDTQYF. CDR3 bases: TGTGCCAGCAGTGGGAAAGGGACAGATACGCAGTATTTT. Drawing the rest from reference TRBV28 and TRBJ2-3, the complete variable domain is DVKVTQSSRYLVKRTGEKVFLECVQDMDHENMFWYRQDPGLGLRLIYFSYDVKMKEKGDIPEGYSVSREKKERFSLILESASTNQTSMYLCASSGKGTDTQYFGPGTRLTVL.

This clonotype has more than one count but fewer than ten. CDR3 DNA: TGTGCCAGCAGTTCTCCGGGACAGGGGGTATACGAGCAGTACGTC. This codes for CASSSPGQGVYEQYV. The chain is built from TRBV27 and TRBJ2-7, with 11 bases fitting TRBD1. Germline V gene lookup returns CDR1 MNHEY and CDR2 SMNVEV (reference sequence). This CDR3 spans 15 amino acids. The J segment lost 4 bases and the V segment lost 4 bases, leaving 6 bases of the junction unmatched.

This clonotype was seen more than once but under ten times. This chain connects TRBV4-3 to TRBJ2-7; D may be TRBD2 (6 bases). The ends were cut back, 0 bases at V and 3 bases at J, with 12 bases in the middle. Germline-derived CDR1 and CDR2 are LGHNA and YSLEER. The CDR3 spans 15 residues. The CDR3 DNA follows: TGCGCCAGCAGCCAAGAGTGGAGGGTGGGCTACGAGCAGTACTTC. This gives the protein CASSQEWRVGYEQYF.